This T cell receptor beta chain was retrieved from a study of blood T cell repertoires in COVID-19. On the study more broadly: Sites across the United States, Italy and Spain contributed samples from acute and convalescent COVID-19. Nucleic acid was either cDNA or gDNA, and it came from T cells, B-cell-depleted T cells, or PBMCs.

Source study methods: Cell counts per sample came from amplifying reference gene primers. Only in-frame clones appear in the TCRdb table, and some are missing; sequencing was by immunoSEQ multiplex PCR. Clone size and V and J calls were adopted from that table, with D and trimming inferred from the DNA. This sample yields about 26,000 clones, of which nearly 90% are seen a single time; approximately 1.7% belongs to the top ten. The sample was peripheral blood. This receptor was taken from a woman aged 60-75 years with active COVID-19.

For the CDR3, the DNA is TGTGCCAGCTCACGCACTTCCTACAATGAGCAGTTCTTC. Residues: CASSRTSYNEQFF. This chain joins TRBV18 and TRBJ2-1; D unclear. CDR1 KGHSH and CDR2 LQKENI come from the germline V gene. The ends were cut back, 4 bases at V and 1 base at J, with 5 bases in the middle. The CDR3 is made up of 13 amino acids.